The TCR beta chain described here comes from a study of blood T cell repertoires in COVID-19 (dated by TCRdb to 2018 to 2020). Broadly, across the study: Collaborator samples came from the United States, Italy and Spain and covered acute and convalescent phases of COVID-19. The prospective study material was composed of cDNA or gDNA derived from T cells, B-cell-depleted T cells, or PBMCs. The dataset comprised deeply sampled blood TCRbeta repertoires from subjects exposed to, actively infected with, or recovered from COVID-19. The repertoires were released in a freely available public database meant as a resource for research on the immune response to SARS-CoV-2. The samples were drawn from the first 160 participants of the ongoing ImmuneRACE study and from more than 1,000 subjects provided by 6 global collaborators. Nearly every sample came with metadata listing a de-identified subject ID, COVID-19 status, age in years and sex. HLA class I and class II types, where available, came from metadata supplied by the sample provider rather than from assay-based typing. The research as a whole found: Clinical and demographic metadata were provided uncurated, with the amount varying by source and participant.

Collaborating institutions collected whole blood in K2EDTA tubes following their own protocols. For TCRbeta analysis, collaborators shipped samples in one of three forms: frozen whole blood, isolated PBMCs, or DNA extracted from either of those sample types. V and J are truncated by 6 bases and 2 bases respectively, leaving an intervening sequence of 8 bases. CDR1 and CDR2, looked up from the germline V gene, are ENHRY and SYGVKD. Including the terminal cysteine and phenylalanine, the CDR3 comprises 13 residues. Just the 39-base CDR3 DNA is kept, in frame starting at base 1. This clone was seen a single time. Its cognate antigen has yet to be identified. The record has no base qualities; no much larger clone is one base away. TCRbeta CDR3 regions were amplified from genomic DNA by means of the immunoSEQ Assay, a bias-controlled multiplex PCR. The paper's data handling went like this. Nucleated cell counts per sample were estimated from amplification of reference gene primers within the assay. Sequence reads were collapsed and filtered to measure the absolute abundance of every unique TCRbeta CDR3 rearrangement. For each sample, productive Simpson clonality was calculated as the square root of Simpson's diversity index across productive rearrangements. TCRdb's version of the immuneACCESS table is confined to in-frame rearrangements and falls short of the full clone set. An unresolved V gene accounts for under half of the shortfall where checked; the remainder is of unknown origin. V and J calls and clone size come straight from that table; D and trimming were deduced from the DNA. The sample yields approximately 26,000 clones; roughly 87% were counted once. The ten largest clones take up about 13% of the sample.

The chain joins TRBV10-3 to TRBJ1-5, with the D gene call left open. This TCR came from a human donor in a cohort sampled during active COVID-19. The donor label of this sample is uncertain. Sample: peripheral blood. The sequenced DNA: TGTGCCATCAGGGGAGATCGCAATCAGCCCCAGCATTTT. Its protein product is CAIRGDRNQPQHF.